The T cell receptor beta chain described here comes from a study of blood T cells in healthy people across ages (dated by TCRdb to the mid-2010s). Study-level background: In model experiments, roughly one uniquely barcoded TCR beta cDNA molecule per two T cells was captured by template switching. The study measured age-related changes in TCR beta repertoire diversity using deep sequencing normalized with unique cDNA molecular identifiers. The donors were split into four age groups: young (average about 16 years), middle-aged (about 40), aged (62) and long-lived (more than 80). For two donors (one aged 18 to 30 and one aged 80 or older), the study analyzed two additional independent replicas of 1 million unique cDNA reads from the same blood draw.

The library was produced with 5' RACE. The instrument was an Illumina HiSeq 2500. A second PCR of roughly 6 to 12 cycles was performed with a sample-barcoded 5' primer and a J-beta primer mix. A unique molecular identifier was introduced onto each TCR beta cDNA molecule by a template-switch 5' adaptor carrying 12 random nucleotides. At least 2.5 million CDR3-containing paired-end reads were obtained from each sample. First-strand cDNA was synthesized from all RNA with the Mint cDNA synthesis kit, primed by a TRBC-specific oligonucleotide. All cDNA was treated with uracil-DNA glycosylase and then went through a first 18-cycle PCR with the universal primers M1SS and BC2_uni_R. From the authors' description of their analysis: Normalization of each sample was performed by random selection of 1 million high-quality reads, each carrying a distinct molecular identifier. Instead of being binned into consensus sequences, reads with shared molecular identifiers were discarded. MiTCR, run with a Q25 quality threshold and the strictest error-elimination algorithm, handled CDR3 identification, clonotype clustering and error correction. Lower-bound total TCR beta diversity was estimated with a nonparametric unseen species model using Euler transformation. TCRdb reprocessed the public reads (quality trimming at Q25 with fastp, clone calling with MiXCR) and kept in-frame beta chains. Entries that share a CDR3 protein sequence are merged under the most common genes and DNA. The V and J calls and clone size come from TCRdb's table, not from the authors' own analysis. Here the sample has around 990,000 distinct CDR3 sequences; approximately 26% occur a single time. Around 0.75% of the sample is held by the ten biggest clonotypes.

Donors were a few dozen systemically healthy Caucasian individuals from Russia aged 6 to 90 years. Each donor gave about 11 milliliters of peripheral blood, drawn into EDTA-treated Vacutainer tubes. PBMCs were isolated by Ficoll-Paque density-gradient centrifugation, with at least 6.5 million obtained per sample. Trizol reagent was used to extract total RNA from PBMCs, with at least 5 micrograms per sample. Naive CD45RAhigh/CD27high T cell percentages were measured by flow cytometry on a PBMC aliquot from every donor. Broader findings and caveats from the paper: Donor CMV infection status was unknown, potentially confounding age-related changes in expanded clonotypes. Because profiling used bulk unsorted PBMCs, naive and antigen-experienced compartments could not be compared conclusively. Compared with the aged group, more naive CD4+ T cells, fewer expanded clones and increased TCR diversity were shown by the long-lived group, suggesting age selection. Observed TCR beta diversity per million T cells fell roughly linearly with age, and a significant reduction was already apparent by age roughly 40. Estimates of total diversity from one million sequenced T cells were regarded as lower bounds and underestimates. Observed TCR beta diversity correlated strongly with the percentage of naive T cells measured by flow cytometry.

A note on this clonotype: Its antigen specificity is not known. Base qualities are not provided; no much larger clone lies one nucleotide away.

The CDR3 contains 14 residues, cysteine and phenylalanine counted. The DNA shown is the 42-base CDR3, in frame from base 1. The germline V gene gives CDR1 as SGHDT and CDR2 as YYEEEE. These same data were also listed under a study on T cells of mothers and their children. Taken from the second paper: Nine systemically healthy Caucasian individuals served as donors, namely three mothers together with their six children. cDNA synthesis used all of the extracted RNA, with 1.5 ug of RNA in each 15 ul reaction. In the second PCR, sample barcodes and 2-4 random nucleotides were introduced via the M1S primer. Over 8 million TCR beta CDR3 reads were obtained for each mother, and some 3 million reads were obtained for each child. In both related and unrelated pairs, thymic selection shapes the output of TCR recombination in a similar way, with inherited differences having only a minor effect. Normalized repertoire overlap in related mother-child pairs was always slightly higher than in unrelated mother-child pairs, but the difference was never significant. No persistent microchimeric T cell clones were found, with a detection sensitivity of roughly 100 clones per million clonotypes. Deep NGS was used in the study to compare the TCR beta repertoires of mothers and children and to look for features that separate related mother-child pairs from unrelated individuals. The mean age was about 38 +/- 4 years for the mothers and approximately 11 +/- 4 years for the children. After adapter ligation was performed with NEBNext reagents, the libraries were sequenced on an Illumina HiSeq 2000 with 100+100 nt paired-end reads. To prevent cross-contamination, the mother and child libraries were prepared a month apart and were sequenced in separate runs. For each donor, between roughly 500,000 and 2,100,000 distinct TCR beta clonotypes were identified. Naive TCR beta clonotypes were estimated from low-frequency clonotypes matched to each donor's FACS-determined naive share, without sorting.

The receptor comes from a girl aged 2 to 9 in good health. The specimen sequenced was blood. The chain links TRBV5-6 with TRBJ2-5, with TRBD1 tentatively as D gene (6 bases match). Matching the DNA end better, TRBJ2-7 makes the J call doubtful. The CDR3 protein: CASSFGTPSYEQYF. The base sequence is TGTGCCAGCAGCTTCGGGACACCCTCCTACGAGCAGTACTTC.